The entry that follows covers one T cell receptor beta chain sequence. The data were obtained in a study of cytomegalovirus exposure and HLA in healthy donors. The assay was immunoSEQ multiplex PCR, and TCRdb's table has in-frame clones only and misses some. The data contain about 160,000 clones, roughly 86% of them singletons. CDR1 is MGHRA, CDR2 YSYEKL, per germline. The CDR3 is 15 amino acids. The sequenced material came from PBMCs. This chain joins TRBV4-1 and TRBJ2-3; 9 nucleotides align to TRBD2. The sequence was obtained from a man younger than 30 in good health and CMV-seropositive. CDR3 loop: CASGSGGRAPDTQYF. The CDR3 nucleotides read TGCGCTAGCGGGTCGGGCGGGAGGGCCCCAGATACGCAGTATTTT.